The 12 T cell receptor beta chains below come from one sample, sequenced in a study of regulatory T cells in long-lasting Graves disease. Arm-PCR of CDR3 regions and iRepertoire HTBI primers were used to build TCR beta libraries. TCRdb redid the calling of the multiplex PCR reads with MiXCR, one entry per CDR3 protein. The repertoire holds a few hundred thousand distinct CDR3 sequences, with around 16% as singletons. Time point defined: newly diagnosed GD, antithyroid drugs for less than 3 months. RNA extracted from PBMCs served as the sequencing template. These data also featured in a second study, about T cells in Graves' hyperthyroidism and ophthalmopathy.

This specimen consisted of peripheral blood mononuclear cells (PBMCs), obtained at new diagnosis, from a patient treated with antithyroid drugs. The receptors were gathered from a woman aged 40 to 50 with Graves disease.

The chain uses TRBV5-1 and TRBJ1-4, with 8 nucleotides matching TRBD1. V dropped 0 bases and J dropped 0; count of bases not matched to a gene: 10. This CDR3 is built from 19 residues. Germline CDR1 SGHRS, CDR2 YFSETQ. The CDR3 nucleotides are TGCGCCAGCAGCTTGGCCGAAACAGGGGGGATTGCAACTAATGAAAAACTGTTTTTT. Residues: CASSLAETGGIATNEKLFF.

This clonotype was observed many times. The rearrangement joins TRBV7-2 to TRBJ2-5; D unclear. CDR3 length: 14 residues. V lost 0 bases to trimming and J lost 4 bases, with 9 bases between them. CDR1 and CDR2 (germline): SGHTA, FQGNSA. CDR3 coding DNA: TGTGCCAGCAGCTTAGCAGGGCCGGGAGAGACCCAGTACTTC. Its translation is CASSLAGPGETQYF.

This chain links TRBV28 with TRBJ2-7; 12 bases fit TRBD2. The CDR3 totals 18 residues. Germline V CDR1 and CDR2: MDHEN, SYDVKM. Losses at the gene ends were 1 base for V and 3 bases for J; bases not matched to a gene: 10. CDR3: CASSLLASGRAVRYEQYF. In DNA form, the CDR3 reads TGTGCCAGCAGTTTATTGGCTAGCGGGAGGGCCGTCCGCTACGAGCAGTACTTC.

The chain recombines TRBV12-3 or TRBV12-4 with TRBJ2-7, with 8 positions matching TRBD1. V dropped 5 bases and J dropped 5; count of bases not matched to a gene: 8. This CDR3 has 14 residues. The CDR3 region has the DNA TGTGCCAGCAGTCTCGGACAGGGTAGGCACGAGCAGTACTTC. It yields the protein CASSLGQGRHEQYF.

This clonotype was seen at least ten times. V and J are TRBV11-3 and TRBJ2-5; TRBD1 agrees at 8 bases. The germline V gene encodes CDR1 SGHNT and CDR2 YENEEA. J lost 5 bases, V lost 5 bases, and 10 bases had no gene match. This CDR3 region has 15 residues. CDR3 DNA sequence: TGTGCCAGCAGCCTGGGTGGACAGGGATCGGAGACCCAGTACTTC. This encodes CASSLGGQGSETQYF.

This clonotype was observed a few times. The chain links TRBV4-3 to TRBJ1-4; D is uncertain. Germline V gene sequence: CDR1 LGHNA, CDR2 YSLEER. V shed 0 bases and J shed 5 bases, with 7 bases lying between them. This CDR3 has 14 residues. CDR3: CASSQDVLNEKLFF. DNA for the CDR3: TGCGCCAGCAGCCAAGACGTTCTGAATGAAAAACTGTTTTTT.

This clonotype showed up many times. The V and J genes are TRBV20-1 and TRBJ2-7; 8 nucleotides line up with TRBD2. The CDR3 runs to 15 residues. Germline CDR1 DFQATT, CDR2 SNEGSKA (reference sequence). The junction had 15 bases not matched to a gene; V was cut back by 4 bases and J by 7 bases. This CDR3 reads CSATLAGRSSGEQYF. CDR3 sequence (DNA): TGCAGTGCTACCTTAGCGGGAAGGAGCTCGGGGGAGCAGTACTTC.

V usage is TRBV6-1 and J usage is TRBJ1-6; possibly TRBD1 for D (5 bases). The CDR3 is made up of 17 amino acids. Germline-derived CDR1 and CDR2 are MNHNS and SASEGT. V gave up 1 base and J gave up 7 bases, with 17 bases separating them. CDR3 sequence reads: CASSEDPYGGSNSPLHF. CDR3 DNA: TGTGCCAGCAGTGAAGACCCTTACGGGGGGTCGAATTCACCCCTCCACTTT.

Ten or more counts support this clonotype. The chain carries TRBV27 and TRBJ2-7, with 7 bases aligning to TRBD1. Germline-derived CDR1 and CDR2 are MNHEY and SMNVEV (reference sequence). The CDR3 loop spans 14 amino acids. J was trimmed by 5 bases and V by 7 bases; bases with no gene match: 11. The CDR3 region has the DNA TGTGCCAGCACCCTTTCGGGACAGTATAACGAGCAGTACTTC. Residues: CASTLSGQYNEQYF.

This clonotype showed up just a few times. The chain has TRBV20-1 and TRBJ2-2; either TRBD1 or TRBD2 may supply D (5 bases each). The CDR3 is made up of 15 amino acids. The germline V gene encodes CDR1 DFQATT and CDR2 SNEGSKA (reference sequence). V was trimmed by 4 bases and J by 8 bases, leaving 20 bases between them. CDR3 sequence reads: CSAKLARDLDGELFF. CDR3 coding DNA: TGCAGTGCTAAGCTGGCTAGGGACCTGGATGGGGAGCTGTTTTTT.

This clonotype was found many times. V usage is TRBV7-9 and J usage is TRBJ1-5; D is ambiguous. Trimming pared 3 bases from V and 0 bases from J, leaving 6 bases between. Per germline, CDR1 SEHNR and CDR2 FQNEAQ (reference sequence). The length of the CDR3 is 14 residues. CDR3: CASSLGHSNQPQHF. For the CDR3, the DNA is TGTGCCAGCAGCTTGGGCCATAGCAATCAGCCCCAGCATTTT. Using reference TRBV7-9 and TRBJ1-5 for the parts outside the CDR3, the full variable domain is DTGVSQNPRHKITKRGQNVTFRCDPISEHNRLYWYRQTLGQGPEFLTYFQNEAQLEKSRLLSDRFSAERPKGSFSTLEIQRTEQGDSAMYLCASSLGHSNQPQHFGDGTRLSIL.

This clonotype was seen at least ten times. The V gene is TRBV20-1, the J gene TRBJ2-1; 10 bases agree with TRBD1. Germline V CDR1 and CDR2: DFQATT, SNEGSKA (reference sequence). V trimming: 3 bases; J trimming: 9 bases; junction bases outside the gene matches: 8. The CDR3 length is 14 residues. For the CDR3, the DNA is TGCAGTGCTAGGATCCCGACAGGGGGCAGTGAGCAGTTCTTC. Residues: CSARIPTGGSEQFF.